A single sample gave rise to the 30 T cell receptor beta chains below, sequenced in a study of blood T cell repertoires in COVID-19. The assay was immunoSEQ multiplex PCR, and TCRdb's table has in-frame clones only and misses some. The table records tens of thousands of clones, nearly 90% of them present only once. Sample: peripheral blood. These receptors originate from a man aged 55 to 70 with COVID-19, enrolled during active disease.

This chain links TRBV30 with TRBJ2-2; 7 bases map to TRBD1. Germline-derived CDR1 and CDR2 are GTSNPN and SVGIG (reference sequence). The ends lost 2 bases at V and 2 bases at J; junction bases unmatched: 2. The CDR3 is 14 residues long. The CDR3: CAWSRDSNTGELFF. CDR3 sequence (DNA): TGTGCCTGGAGTCGGGACAGCAACACCGGGGAGCTGTTTTTT.

This chain joins TRBV28 and TRBJ2-1; no clear D. This CDR3 spans 15 amino acids. Trimming stripped 6 bases from V and 4 bases from J, with 16 bases between. Looked up from germline, CDR1 is MDHEN and CDR2 is SYDVKM. The CDR3 sequence: CASSQDSDNYNEQFF. For the CDR3, the DNA is TGTGCCAGCAGCCAAGACTCGGATAATTACAATGAGCAGTTCTTC.

This chain uses TRBV28 with TRBJ2-2, with D uncertain. This CDR3 region has 14 residues. CDR1 is MDHEN and CDR2 is SYDVKM in the germline V gene. The ends were cut back, 7 bases at V and 2 bases at J, with 11 bases in the middle. For the CDR3, the DNA is TGTGCCAGCACCTCTACCCAAAACACCGGGGAGCTGTTTTTT. Translation: CASTSTQNTGELFF.

The chain combines TRBV11-2 with TRBJ1-1; 8 bases line up with TRBD1. Germline assignment: CDR1 SGHAT and CDR2 FQNNGV. The CDR3 totals 14 residues. The ends lost 5 bases at V and 4 bases at J; junction bases unmatched: 6. CDR3 loop: CASSPRQGSTEAFF. Here the CDR3 DNA reads TGTGCCAGCAGCCCACGACAGGGGAGCACTGAAGCTTTCTTT.

This clone is a singleton in its sample. The chain uses TRBV15 and TRBJ2-1; 8 bases agree with TRBD2. The V gene end was trimmed by 1 base and the J gene end by 4 bases; junction bases not matched to a gene: 3. The CDR3 consists of 15 residues. Germline assignment: CDR1 LNHNV and CDR2 YYDKDF (reference sequence). The CDR3: CATSRVLAEYNEQFF. For the CDR3, the DNA is TGTGCCACCAGCAGAGTACTAGCGGAATACAATGAGCAGTTCTTC.

The chain carries TRBV13 and TRBJ2-3, with D unresolved. The germline CDR1 and CDR2 sequences are PRHDT and FYEKMQ (reference sequence). CDR3 length: 16 amino acids. V lost 1 base to trimming and J lost 2 bases, with 13 bases between them. CDR3 in amino acids: CASSLAQSRSTDTQYF. DNA for the CDR3: TGTGCCAGCAGCTTAGCCCAAAGCAGGTCCACAGATACGCAGTATTTT. The full variable domain, in which reference TRBV13 and TRBJ2-3 provide the parts outside the CDR3, is AAGVIQSPRHLIKEKRETATLKCYPIPRHDTVYWYQQGPGQDPQFLISFYEKMQSDKGSIPDRFSAQQFSDYHSELNMSSLELGDSALYFCASSLAQSRSTDTQYFGPGTRLTVL.

This clone appeared once. The rearrangement uses TRBV19 and TRBJ1-5; TRBD1 might be the D (5 bases). CDR3 size: 14 residues. Germline loops: CDR1 LNHDA, CDR2 SQIVND (reference sequence). Trimming cost V 8 bases and J 7 bases, with 18 bases left between them. The CDR3 loop is CASRGDSLGQPQHF. In DNA, the CDR3 is TGTGCCAGTCGGGGGGATAGTCTAGGACAGCCCCAGCATTTT.

This sequence joins TRBV18 and TRBJ2-1; D unresolved. Germline CDR1 is KGHSH and CDR2 is LQKENI. The CDR3 has 14 amino acids. Deletions cut 6 bases from V and 7 bases from J, with 16 bases between. CDR3 in DNA: TGTGCCAGCTCTCCCCCTAGTCAGCCAAATGAGCAGTTCTTC. It translates to CASSPPSQPNEQFF.

The chain is built from TRBV28 and TRBJ2-5; 7 bases agree with TRBD1. The V segment lost 7 bases and the J segment 3 bases; nucleotides outside the gene matches: 8. The CDR3 consists of 14 residues. CDR1 and CDR2 from the germline V gene are MDHEN and SYDVKM. The CDR3 DNA sequence: TGTGCCAGCACCCAGTTGGGGACAGAAGAGACCCAGTACTTC. Translation: CASTQLGTEETQYF.

This sequence joins TRBV19 and TRBJ1-2; TRBD1 matches at 8 bases. The CDR3 spans 18 residues. Germline-derived CDR1 and CDR2 are LNHDA and SQIVND (reference sequence). V lost 3 bases and J lost 3; bases outside the gene matches: 15. The CDR3 protein is CASSIGVGTGADDYGYTF. The CDR3, as DNA: TGTGCCAGTAGTATTGGAGTTGGGACAGGAGCAGACGACTATGGCTACACCTTC. Filled out from reference TRBV19 and TRBJ1-2, the complete variable domain reads DGGITQSPKYLFRKEGQNVTLSCEQNLNHDAMYWYRQDPGQGLRLIYYSQIVNDFQKGDIAEGYSVSREKKESFPLTVTSAQKNPTAFYLCASSIGVGTGADDYGYTFGSGTRLTVV.

This rearrangement joins TRBV7-9 to TRBJ2-5, with 10 nucleotides matching TRBD1. After removal of 5 bases from V and 5 bases from J, the junction contained 14 bases not matched to a gene. CDR3 length: 17 amino acids. Germline V gene lookup returns CDR1 SEHNR and CDR2 FQNEAQ (reference sequence). For the CDR3, the DNA is TGTGCCAGCAGCAGGAGTCCCGGGACAGGGGTGGAGGAGACCCAGTACTTC. Translating it yields CASSRSPGTGVEETQYF.

This chain links TRBV6-5 with TRBJ1-4; 9 nucleotides align to TRBD1. The CDR3 totals 14 residues. After removal of 6 bases from V and 6 bases from J, the junction contained 5 bases not matched to a gene. The germline CDR1 and CDR2 sequences are MNHEY and SVGAGI. CDR3 sequence: CASRTGTGYEKLFF. As DNA, the CDR3 is TGTGCCAGCAGGACCGGGACAGGGTATGAAAAACTGTTTTTT.

The chain joins TRBV7-2 to TRBJ2-5; TRBD2 aligns across 8 bases. This CDR3 is built from 15 residues. The ends lost 5 bases at V and 5 bases at J; junction bases unmatched: 10. CDR1 SGHTA and CDR2 FQGNSA come from the germline V gene. CDR3 residues: CASSLSGTPPETQYF. In DNA form, the CDR3 reads TGTGCCAGCAGCCTTAGCGGGACCCCCCCCGAGACCCAGTACTTC.

V usage is TRBV6-5 and J usage is TRBJ2-3; D is undetermined. The CDR3 covers 13 residues. Germline CDR1 MNHEY, CDR2 SVGAGI. Trimming left V 6 bases short and J 6 bases short, with 13 bases between. The CDR3 DNA reads TGTGCCAGCAGCCGAGTCTTGCGGGATACGCAGTATTTT. Protein sequence: CASSRVLRDTQYF.

The chain is built from TRBV21-1 and TRBJ2-6; TRBD2, the table's D call, lacks a check against the DNA. TRBV21-1 is a recognized pseudogene. The CDR3 spans 20 residues. CDR3 sequence: CASSKAFYRAEHSGANVLTF. The DNA for the CDR3 is TGTGCCAGCAGCAAAGCGTTCTATCGTGCGGAGCACTCTGGGGCCAACGTCCTGACTTTC.

The chain recombines TRBV11-2 with TRBJ2-1, with 8 bases lining up with TRBD2. The length of the CDR3 is 19 residues. CDR1 is SGHAT and CDR2 is FQNNGV in the germline V gene. Trimming cost V 6 bases and J 9 bases; bases outside gene matches: 25. The CDR3 spells CASRRPGLGLFREGSEQFF. CDR3 nucleotide sequence: TGTGCCAGCAGAAGGCCGGGACTAGGCCTGTTCCGAGAGGGGAGTGAGCAGTTCTTC.

This clone was picked up one time. CDR3 nucleotides: TGCAGCGTTGCAACCTCAGGTAATAGCAATCAGCCCCAGCATTTT. This codes for CSVATSGNSNQPQHF. The rearrangement joins TRBV29-1 to TRBJ1-5; D gene uncertain. The CDR3 has 15 residues. V gave up 4 bases and J gave up 0 bases, with 13 bases separating them. The germline gives CDR1 SQVTM, CDR2 ANQGSEA.

The chain uses TRBV9 and TRBJ1-6; D is uncertain. Trimming removed 4 bases at V and 4 bases at J, with 12 bases between. In germline, CDR1 is SGDLS, CDR2 YYNGEE. The CDR3 consists of 15 residues. The CDR3 DNA sequence: TGTGCCAGCAGCCCGGGGTGGACGTATAATTCACCCCTCCACTTT. It yields the protein CASSPGWTYNSPLHF.

This chain links TRBV5-1 with TRBJ2-2; D is undetermined. Trimming pared 1 base from V and 3 bases from J, leaving 10 bases between. CDR1 and CDR2 (germline): SGHRS, YFSETQ. This CDR3 contains 15 residues. As DNA, the CDR3 is TGCGCCAGCAGCTTGAGAACTGATGACACCGGGGAGCTGTTTTTT. Amino acid sequence: CASSLRTDDTGELFF.

The genes are TRBV11-2 and TRBJ2-3; 9 nucleotides align to TRBD2. This CDR3 is 19 amino acids long. V shed 2 bases, J shed 2 bases, and the junction held 14 bases outside the gene matches. Germline values: CDR1 SGHAT, CDR2 FQNNGV. The CDR3 loop reads CASSLKVLGLAGSTDTQYF. The CDR3 DNA reads TGTGCCAGCAGCTTAAAGGTTTTAGGGCTAGCGGGATCCACAGATACGCAGTATTTT.

The V call is TRBV5-4, the J call TRBJ1-4; D is ambiguous. V was clipped by 3 bases and J by 4 bases, with 13 bases between them. The germline V gene encodes CDR1 SGHNT and CDR2 YYREEE (reference sequence). The CDR3 totals 15 residues. CDR3 loop: CASSSEGGLNEKLFF. The CDR3 DNA is TGTGCCAGCAGCTCGGAGGGTGGGCTTAATGAAAAACTGTTTTTT.

The chain combines TRBV10-2 with TRBJ2-3, with 8 bases lining up with TRBD2. Germline assignment: CDR1 WSHSY and CDR2 SAAADI. Trimming removed 2 bases from V and 8 bases from J; junction bases left unmatched: 9. This CDR3 is built from 15 residues. The CDR3 DNA reads TGCGCCAGCAGTGAGCAGGTACCGGGACTAGTTACGCAGTATTTT. Protein: CASSEQVPGLVTQYF.

The CDR3 nucleotides read TGTGCCAGCAGCTCTCGGGACAAGGAGGGCTACACCTTC. Encoded protein: CASSSRDKEGYTF. The gene calls are TRBV7-9 and TRBJ1-2; TRBD1 might be the D (6 bases). Trimming cost V 4 bases and J 8 bases, with 14 bases left between them. This CDR3 has 13 residues. Germline CDR1 and CDR2: SEHNR and FQNEAQ (reference sequence).

The chain employs TRBV5-1 and TRBJ2-1; TRBD2 matches 8 bases. This CDR3 region has 15 residues. V dropped 5 bases and J dropped 4; count of bases not matched to a gene: 8. The germline CDR1 and CDR2 sequences are SGHRS and YFSETQ. The CDR3 protein is CASSGDGRGYNEQFF. CDR3 DNA: TGCGCCAGCAGTGGTGACGGGAGGGGTTACAATGAGCAGTTCTTC.

This clone was found a few times. This sequence joins TRBV10-2 and TRBJ2-7; 7 bases are shared with TRBD1. Trimming took 6 bases from V and 3 from J; bases not matched to a gene: 11. The CDR3 consists of 15 residues. The germline CDR1 and CDR2 sequences are WSHSY and SAAADI. CDR3 sequence (DNA): TGCGCCAGCAGACCCTCCGAGACAGGGAGCTACGAGCAGTACTTC. As protein: CASRPSETGSYEQYF.

V and J are TRBV7-9 and TRBJ1-4, with TRBD1 matching over 8 bases. V dropped 3 bases and J dropped 4; count of bases not matched to a gene: 16. Germline V lookup: CDR1 SEHNR, CDR2 FQNEAQ (reference sequence). The CDR3 has 19 residues. Here the CDR3 DNA reads TGTGCCAGCAGCTTCGACATCAAAACTGGGACAGGTTTTAATGAAAAACTGTTTTTT. Amino acid sequence: CASSFDIKTGTGFNEKLFF.

This clone was detected once. CDR3 bases: TGTGCCAGTAGTCCACTGGGGGGGGTCGGAGAAAAACTGTTTTTT. Its protein is CASSPLGGVGEKLFF. V and J are TRBV19 and TRBJ1-4, with D possibly TRBD1 on 5 matching bases. Deletions cut 5 bases from V and 8 bases from J, with 18 bases between. This CDR3 spans 15 amino acids. Per germline, CDR1 LNHDA and CDR2 SQIVND (reference sequence).

The CDR3 DNA reads as TGTGCCAGCAGTTTGGGGGAGGCAGAGACCCAGTACTTC. Translating gives CASSLGEAETQYF. This chain links TRBV12-3 or TRBV12-4 with TRBJ2-5; maybe TRBD2 (6 bases). CDR3 length equals 13 residues. V lost 3 bases to trimming and J lost 4 bases, with 9 bases between them.

The CDR3 here is CATSDQDPGGNEQFF. The CDR3 coding sequence is TGTGCCACCAGTGACCAGGACCCCGGAGGGAATGAGCAGTTCTTC. The gene calls are TRBV24-1 and TRBJ2-1; D possibly corresponds to TRBD2 (6 bases). The CDR3 loop spans 15 amino acids. The ends were cut back, 4 bases at V and 7 bases at J, with 16 bases in the middle. Germline assignment: CDR1 KGHDR and CDR2 SFDVKD.

The chain joins TRBV18 to TRBJ1-1; D is possibly TRBD1 (6 bases). Trimming removed 3 bases at V and 0 bases at J, with 8 bases between. The germline V gene has CDR1 KGHSH and CDR2 LQKENI. The CDR3 covers 14 residues. The CDR3 sequence is CASSPTGVNTEAFF. DNA of the CDR3: TGTGCCAGCTCACCGACAGGTGTGAACACTGAAGCTTTCTTT.